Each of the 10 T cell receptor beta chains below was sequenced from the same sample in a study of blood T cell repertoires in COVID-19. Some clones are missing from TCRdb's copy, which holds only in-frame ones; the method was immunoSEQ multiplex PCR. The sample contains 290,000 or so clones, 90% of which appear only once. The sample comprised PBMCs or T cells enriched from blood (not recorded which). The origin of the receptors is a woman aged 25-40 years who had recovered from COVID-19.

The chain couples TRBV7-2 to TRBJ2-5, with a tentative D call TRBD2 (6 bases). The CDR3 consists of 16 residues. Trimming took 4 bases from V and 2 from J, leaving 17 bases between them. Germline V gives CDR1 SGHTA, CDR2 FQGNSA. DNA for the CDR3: TGTGCCAGCAGCTCAGTCGTCGGGGCGGGACAAGAGACCCAGTACTTC. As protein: CASSSVVGAGQETQYF.

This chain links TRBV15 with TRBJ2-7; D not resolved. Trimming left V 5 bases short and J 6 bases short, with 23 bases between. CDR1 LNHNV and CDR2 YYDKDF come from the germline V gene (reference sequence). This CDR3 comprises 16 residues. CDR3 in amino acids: CATSRSGSYSLGEQYF. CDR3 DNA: TGTGCCACCAGCCGATCCGGCAGTTACAGCCTGGGCGAGCAGTACTTC. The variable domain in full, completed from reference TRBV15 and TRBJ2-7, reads DAMVIQNPRYQVTQFGKPVTLSCSQTLNHNVMYWYQQKSSQAPKLLFHYYDKDFNNEADTPDNFQSRRPNTSFCFLDIRSPGLGDTAMYLCATSRSGSYSLGEQYFGPGTRLTVT.

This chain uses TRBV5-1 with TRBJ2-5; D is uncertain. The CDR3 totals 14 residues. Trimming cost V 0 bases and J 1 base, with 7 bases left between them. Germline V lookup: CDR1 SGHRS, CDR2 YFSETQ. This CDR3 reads CASSLGRSQETQYF. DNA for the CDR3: TGCGCCAGCAGCTTGGGCCGGAGCCAAGAGACCCAGTACTTC.

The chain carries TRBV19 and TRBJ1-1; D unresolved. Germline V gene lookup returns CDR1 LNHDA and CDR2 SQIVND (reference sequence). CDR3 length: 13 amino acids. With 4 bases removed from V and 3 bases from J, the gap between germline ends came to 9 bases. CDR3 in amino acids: CASSTGFDTEAFF. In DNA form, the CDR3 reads TGTGCCAGTAGTACCGGGTTCGACACTGAAGCTTTCTTT.

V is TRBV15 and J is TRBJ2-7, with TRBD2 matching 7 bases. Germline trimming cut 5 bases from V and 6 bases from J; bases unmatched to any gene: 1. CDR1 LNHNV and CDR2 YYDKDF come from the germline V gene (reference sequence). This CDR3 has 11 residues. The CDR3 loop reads CATSGGGEQYF. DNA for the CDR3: TGTGCCACCAGCGGGGGGGGCGAGCAGTACTTC.

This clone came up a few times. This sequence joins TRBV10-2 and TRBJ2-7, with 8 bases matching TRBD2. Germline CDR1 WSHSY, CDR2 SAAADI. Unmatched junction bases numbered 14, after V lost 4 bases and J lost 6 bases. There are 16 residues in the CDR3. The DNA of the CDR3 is TGCGCCAGCAGTGTCCTTACGTCGGGAGGGGAAGGCGAGCAGTACTTC. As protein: CASSVLTSGGEGEQYF.

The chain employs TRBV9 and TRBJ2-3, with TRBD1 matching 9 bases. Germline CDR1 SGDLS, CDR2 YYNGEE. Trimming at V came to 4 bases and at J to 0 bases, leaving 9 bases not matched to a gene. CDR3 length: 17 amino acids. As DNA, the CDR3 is TGTGCCAGCAGCACTGGACAGGGGTTAGCTAGCACAGATACGCAGTATTTT. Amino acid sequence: CASSTGQGLASTDTQYF.

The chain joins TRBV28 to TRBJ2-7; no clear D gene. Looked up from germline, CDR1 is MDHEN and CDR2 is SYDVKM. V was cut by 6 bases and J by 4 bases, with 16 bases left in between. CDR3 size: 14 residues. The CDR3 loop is CASRSRGPDYEQYF. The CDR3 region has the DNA TGTGCCAGCAGGTCTCGAGGCCCCGATTACGAGCAGTACTTC.

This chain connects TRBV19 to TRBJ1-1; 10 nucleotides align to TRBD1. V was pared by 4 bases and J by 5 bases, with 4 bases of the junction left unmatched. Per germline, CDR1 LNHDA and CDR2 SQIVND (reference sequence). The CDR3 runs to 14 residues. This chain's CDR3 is CASSRDRGWTEAFF. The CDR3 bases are TGTGCCAGTAGTAGGGACAGGGGATGGACTGAAGCTTTCTTT.

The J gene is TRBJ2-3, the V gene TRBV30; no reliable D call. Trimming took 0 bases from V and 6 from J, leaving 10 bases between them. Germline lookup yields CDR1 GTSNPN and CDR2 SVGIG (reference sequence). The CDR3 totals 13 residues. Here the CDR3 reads CAWSVRLEDTQYF. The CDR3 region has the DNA TGTGCCTGGAGTGTACGATTGGAGGATACGCAGTATTTT.